This T cell receptor (beta chain) is drawn from a study of blood T cell repertoires in COVID-19. At the level of the study: The United States, Italy and Spain provided the acute and convalescent COVID-19 samples. T cells, B-cell-depleted T cells, or PBMCs supplied cDNA or gDNA.

The germline gives CDR1 LGHNA, CDR2 YNFKEQ. V lost 2 bases to trimming and J lost 6 bases, with 18 bases between them. The CDR3 is made up of 16 amino acids. In the source study's methods: For nucleated cells, counts were estimated from reference gene primer amplification. Assay: immunoSEQ multiplex PCR; the TCRdb copy retains only in-frame clones and omits some. V and J calls and clone size are those listed in that table; D and trimming were worked out from the DNA. Here the sample spans approximately 250,000 clones, over 80% being singletons. The receptor's source is a man aged 60-69 years who had recovered from COVID-19. Specimen: peripheral blood. The genes are TRBV4-2 and TRBJ2-3, with D perhaps matching TRBD1 (7 bases). Here the CDR3 reads CASSQRGGGDTDTQYF. Here the CDR3 DNA reads TGTGCCAGCAGCCAAAGAGGGGGCGGGGATACTGATACGCAGTATTTT.